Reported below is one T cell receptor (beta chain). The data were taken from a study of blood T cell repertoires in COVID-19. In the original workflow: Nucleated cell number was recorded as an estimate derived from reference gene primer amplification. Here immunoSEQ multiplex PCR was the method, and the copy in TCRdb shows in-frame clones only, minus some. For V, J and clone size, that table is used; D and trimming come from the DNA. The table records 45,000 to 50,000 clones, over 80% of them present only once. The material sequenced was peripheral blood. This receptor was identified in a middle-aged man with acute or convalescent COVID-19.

The CDR3 coding sequence is TGTGCCAGCCGGGACAGGGGCGGAATCTCCTATAATTCACCCCTCCACTTT. This encodes CASRDRGGISYNSPLHF. V is TRBV5-5 and J is TRBJ1-6, with 10 nucleotides matching TRBD1. The V gene's germline CDR1 is SGHKS and CDR2 YYEKEE (reference sequence). The CDR3 loop spans 17 amino acids. V lost 7 bases and J lost 0; bases outside the gene matches: 7.